This section outlines one T cell receptor beta chain sequence together with its context. Followed longitudinally, the Seattle patients had been enrolled during active infection. The record originates from a study of blood T cell repertoires in COVID-19. Turning to the study itself: Collection of acute and convalescent COVID-19 samples took place in the United States, Italy and Spain. PBMCs, B-cell-depleted T cells, or T cells were the source of the cDNA or gDNA that made up the material.

After removal of 10 bases from V and 2 bases from J, the junction contained 10 bases not matched to a gene. In germline, CDR1 is LNHDA, CDR2 SQIVND (reference sequence). This CDR3 region has 15 residues. In the study's own analysis: Reference gene primer amplification yielded estimated nucleated cell counts. The table came from immunoSEQ multiplex PCR; TCRdb's copy has only in-frame clones and leaves some out. From that table come the V and J calls and clone size; the DNA was used to work out D and trimming. Of about 120,000 clones in the sample, around 90% are singletons; the top ten hold 4% to 5%. This chain uses TRBV19 with TRBJ2-3; 9 bases align to TRBD2. Sequencing was carried out using peripheral blood. The TCR comes from a man in his 60s with COVID-19, enrolled during active disease. CDR3 protein: CATQAGLALTDTQYF. The CDR3 coding sequence is TGTGCCACCCAAGCGGGACTAGCTCTCACAGATACGCAGTATTTT.